Listed below are T cell receptor beta chains from one sample, sequenced in a study of blood T cell repertoires in COVID-19. This table comes from immunoSEQ multiplex PCR, and its TCRdb copy is limited to in-frame clones, with some not included. The sample holds about 99,000 clones, approximately 88% seen once. The sample comprised peripheral blood. These receptors all come from a human donor in a cohort sampled during active COVID-19. Both conserved end residues are part of each CDR3. D genes are given only for firm matches. Some rows have no size entry. The others give once, few or many, or a class for an expanded clone.

.	TRBV18	TRBJ1-5	TRBD1	TGTGCCAGCTCACGGGACAGTAACTATAATCAGCCCCAGCATTTT	CASSRDSNYNQPQHF
once	TRBV2	TRBJ2-7	.	TGTGCCAGCAGTGAAGCGGAGCTAGGGGTCTACGAGCAGTACTTC	CASSEAELGVYEQYF
.	TRBV7-3	TRBJ2-3	TRBD2	TGTGCCAGCAGCCCAGGACTAGCGGGAGATACGCAGTATTTT	CASSPGLAGDTQYF
.	TRBV10-3	TRBJ2-2	.	TGTGCCATCACCCCCGGGGGGGAGCTGTTTTTT	CAITPGGELFF
.	TRBV5-6	TRBJ1-2	.	TGTGCCAGCAGCTCTACCGGGACACCTAACTATGGCTACACCTTC	CASSSTGTPNYGYTF
.	TRBV12-3/TRBV12-4	TRBJ1-2	.	TGTGCCAGCAGTTTCACTAACTATGGCTACACCTTC	CASSFTNYGYTF
.	TRBV6-1	TRBJ1-2	.	TGTGCCAGCAGTGCGCTCACGCAAGGGGCGGTCTATGGCTACACCTTC	CASSALTQGAVYGYTF
.	TRBV12-3/TRBV12-4	TRBJ1-4	TRBD1	TGTGCCAGCAGTTGGGGACAGGCTGAAAAACTGTTTTTT	CASSWGQAEKLFF
once	TRBV5-1	TRBJ2-1	.	TGCGCCAGCAGCGCCTCAGGGCACAATGAGCAGTTCTTC	CASSASGHNEQFF
.	TRBV10-1	TRBJ2-3	TRBD2	TGCGCCAGCAGTGGGACTAGCGGGGGGCTAGTAGATACGCAGTATTTT	CASSGTSGGLVDTQYF
.	TRBV29-1	TRBJ2-3	TRBD2	TGCACCATAGTAGCGGGAAACACAGATACGCAGTATTTT	CTIVAGNTDTQYF
.	TRBV5-1	TRBJ2-5	.	TGCGCCAGCGAAAGAACGGGGATTCAAGAGACCCAGTACTTC	CASERTGIQETQYF
once	TRBV19	TRBJ2-3	.	TGTGCCAGTAGCGGGGGAAGCACAGATACGCAGTATTTT	CASSGGSTDTQYF
once	TRBV6-1	TRBJ1-3	TRBD1	TGTGCCAGCAGTGAAGCACAGGGGGCCTCCTCTGGAAACACCATATATTTT	CASSEAQGASSGNTIYF
few	TRBV19	TRBJ1-2	TRBD1	TGTGCCAGTAGTACAAGGGACAGAACTAACTATGGCTACACCTTC	CASSTRDRTNYGYTF
.	TRBV7-2	TRBJ1-1	.	TGTGCCAGCAGCACCCAAACGACCAGGGTTGCGGCTTTCTTT	CASSTQTTRVAAFF
.	TRBV25-1	TRBJ2-3	TRBD1	TGTGCCAGCAGTGAAGTGGCAGGGGGTTGGGATACGCAGTATTTT	CASSEVAGGWDTQYF
medium-sized	TRBV2	TRBJ2-7	.	TGTGCCAGCAGTGACAGCGCCTACGAGCAGTACTTC	CASSDSAYEQYF
.	TRBV15	TRBJ2-4	TRBD2	TGTGCCACCAGCCGAGACGGGGGGGACATTCAGTACTTC	CATSRDGGDIQYF
.	TRBV7-2	TRBJ1-5	.	TGTGCCAGCAGGACCACAGGTAGCAATCAGCCCCAGCATTTT	CASRTTGSNQPQHF
.	TRBV7-9	TRBJ2-5	.	TGTGCCAGCAGCCTTACGGAGGGGGCTGGTGAGACCCAGTACTTC	CASSLTEGAGETQYF
few	TRBV7-9	TRBJ2-2	TRBD1	TGTGCCAGCAGCTCGCAGGGGGCGCGGACCGGGGAGCTGTTTTTT	CASSSQGARTGELFF
few	TRBV12-3/TRBV12-4	TRBJ1-1	.	TGTGCCAGCAGTCGGTTGGACACTGAAGCTTTCTTT	CASSRLDTEAFF
few	TRBV7-9	TRBJ1-4	TRBD1	TGTGCCAGCAGCTTGGGACAGTTGGCTTCAACTAATGAAAAACTGTTTTTT	CASSLGQLASTNEKLFF
.	TRBV12-5	TRBJ1-1	TRBD1	TGTGCTAGTGGTTTGGGACAGGGGATCTCTGAAGCTTTCTTT	CASGLGQGISEAFF
many	TRBV7-9	TRBJ1-6	TRBD1	TGTGCCAGCAGCTTGGAACAGGGGGCTTCACCCCTCCACTTT	CASSLEQGASPLHF
.	TRBV18	TRBJ1-3	.	TGTGCCAGCTCACCCCCCGCGCGTCCCGGAAACACCATATATTTT	CASSPPARPGNTIYF
.	TRBV7-9	TRBJ2-2	.	TGTGCCAGCAGCTTAGCCGCGAACACCGGGGAGCTGTTTTTT	CASSLAANTGELFF
.	TRBV29-1	TRBJ2-1	TRBD1	TGCAGCGTTCAAAAAACGGGACAGGGGGCGAATGAGCAGTTCTTC	CSVQKTGQGANEQFF
.	TRBV7-8	TRBJ2-5	TRBD2	TGTGCCAGCAGCCCGCGGGGGGCGGAGACCCAGTACTTC	CASSPRGAETQYF
.	TRBV3-1/TRBV3-2	TRBJ1-1	.	TGTGCCAGCAGCCGCAGGGGGAACACTGAAGCTTTCTTT	CASSRRGNTEAFF